The 27 T cell receptor beta chains in this list originate from one sample, sequenced in a study of Ad26.COV2.S vaccination and SARS-CoV-2 variants. Only in-frame clones appear in the TCRdb table, and some are missing; sequencing was by immunoSEQ multiplex PCR. Here the sample spans approximately 420,000 clones, roughly 88% being singletons. Treatment given: some 20 received Ad26.COV2.S at low or high dose, single or two shots; about 5 received placebo; per-sample allocation not given. The samples date from day 63 after the first vaccine or placebo injection. This specimen was peripheral blood, taken in a trial of Ad26.COV2.S vaccine versus placebo. The receptors here all came from a person aged 18-65 years who received the Ad26.COV2.S COVID-19 vaccine or a placebo.

CDR3 amino acids: CASSTHRNNEQFF. The CDR3 DNA reads TGTGCCAGTAGTACCCACAGGAACAATGAGCAGTTCTTC. The rearrangement uses TRBV19 and TRBJ2-1, with D perhaps TRBD1 (5 bases). Germline assignment: CDR1 LNHDA and CDR2 SQIVND (reference sequence). The CDR3 extends over 13 amino acids. Trimming removed 4 bases at V and 5 bases at J, with 9 bases between.

The V call is TRBV30, the J call TRBJ2-1; 8 bases map to TRBD1. The V and J ends lost 2 bases and 6 bases, in that order; junction bases with no gene match: 3. The CDR3 loop spans 13 amino acids. The germline gives CDR1 GTSNPN, CDR2 SVGIG (reference sequence). CDR3 DNA: TGTGCCTGGAGTCTACAGGGGGGCAATGAGCAGTTCTTC. This translates into CAWSLQGGNEQFF.

The V gene is TRBV6-5, the J gene TRBJ1-2; 10 bases fit TRBD1. The V gene's germline CDR1 is MNHEY and CDR2 SVGAGI. The CDR3 spans 15 residues. Germline trimming cut 5 bases from V and 7 bases from J; bases unmatched to any gene: 10. This chain's CDR3 is CASSNRQGAMSGYTF. Here the CDR3 DNA reads TGTGCCAGCAGTAACAGACAGGGGGCGATGAGTGGCTACACCTTC.

The chain couples TRBV24-1 to TRBJ2-1; 9 bases line up with TRBD1. V was pared by 3 bases and J by 0 bases, with 2 bases of the junction left unmatched. The germline V gene encodes CDR1 KGHDR and CDR2 SFDVKD. The CDR3 has 16 amino acids. The CDR3 region has the DNA TGTGCCACCAGTGATGCGGGACAGGGCTCCTACAATGAGCAGTTCTTC. Amino acids: CATSDAGQGSYNEQFF.

This chain joins TRBV15 and TRBJ2-7; 7 nucleotides align to TRBD1. This CDR3 has 14 residues. V shed 2 bases and J 5 bases; nucleotides not matched to a gene: 6. Germline V gives CDR1 LNHNV, CDR2 YYDKDF (reference sequence). The DNA of the CDR3 is TGTGCCACCAGCAGACAAAGGGACAGACACGAGCAGTACTTC. Translated, it gives CATSRQRDRHEQYF.

This rearrangement joins TRBV7-6 to TRBJ2-1, with 9 bases matching TRBD2. The germline V gene encodes CDR1 SGHVS and CDR2 FNYEAQ. This CDR3 is built from 16 residues. After removal of 5 bases from V and 5 bases from J, the junction contained 10 bases not matched to a gene. Here the CDR3 DNA reads TGTGCCAGCAGCCCCCGCAAGGCGGGGGGGGACAATGAGCAGTTCTTC. It is translated as CASSPRKAGGDNEQFF.

This rearrangement joins TRBV27 to TRBJ2-7; D is unresolved. This CDR3 has 13 amino acids. Looked up from germline, CDR1 is MNHEY and CDR2 is SMNVEV (reference sequence). V was clipped by 3 bases and J by 2 bases, with 8 bases between them. The CDR3 reads CASSFGSTYEQYF. In nucleotides, the CDR3 is TGTGCCAGCAGTTTTGGCAGTACCTACGAGCAGTACTTC.

As regards this clone: Other DNA sequences of this sample code for an identical CDR3. The chain links TRBV7-3 to TRBJ2-3; D is undetermined. CDR1 and CDR2 from the germline V gene are SGHTA and FQGTGA. Trimming took off 2 bases at V and 6 bases at J, with 9 bases between the two ends. The CDR3 runs 13 residues. The CDR3 here is CASSLENTDTQYF. Here the CDR3 DNA reads TGTGCCAGCAGCTTAGAAAATACGGATACGCAGTATTTT.

The chain couples TRBV7-8 to TRBJ1-4, with a tentative D call TRBD1 (5 bases). This CDR3 spans 14 amino acids. Trimming took 5 bases from V and 6 from J, leaving 13 bases between them. CDR1 is SGHVS and CDR2 is FQNEAQ in the germline V gene. The chain's CDR3 is CASSISGGDEKLFF. Written as DNA, the CDR3 is TGTGCCAGCAGCATAAGCGGGGGAGATGAAAAACTGTTTTTT.

The chain employs TRBV28 and TRBJ2-3, with 7 nucleotides matching TRBD2. From germline, CDR1 is MDHEN and CDR2 SYDVKM. Trimming took 7 bases from V and 0 from J; bases not matched to a gene: 7. CDR3 length: 15 residues. Here the CDR3 reads CASTKYGGSTDTQYF. CDR3 sequence (DNA): TGTGCCAGCACTAAATACGGGGGGAGCACAGATACGCAGTATTTT.

This chain links TRBV19 with TRBJ2-3, with no clear D. This CDR3 has 16 residues. Trimming removed 4 bases at V and 2 bases at J, with 16 bases between. CDR1 is LNHDA and CDR2 is SQIVND in the germline V gene (reference sequence). The CDR3 region is CASSKETAAYTDTQYF. The CDR3 DNA reads as TGTGCCAGTAGTAAGGAAACGGCAGCCTACACAGATACGCAGTATTTT.

CDR3 region: CASSSFFRGEAGELFF. In DNA, the CDR3 is TGTGCCAGCAGCTCCTTCTTCCGGGGGGAGGCCGGGGAGCTGTTTTTT. The V and J genes are TRBV7-7 and TRBJ2-2; 7 nucleotides agree with TRBD2. This CDR3 region has 16 residues. V lost 4 bases, J lost 6 bases, and 11 bases stayed unmatched. CDR1 and CDR2 (germline): SSHAT, FNYEAQ (reference sequence).

This clone has just one count. The rearrangement uses TRBV29-1 and TRBJ1-1; D is uncertain. This CDR3 comprises 11 residues. V was shortened by 4 bases and J by 6 bases, with 9 bases between the two germline ends. The germline gives CDR1 SQVTM, CDR2 ANQGSEA. This CDR3 is CSVGAGAEAFF. In DNA form, the CDR3 reads TGCAGCGTTGGGGCAGGCGCTGAAGCTTTCTTT.

The chain uses TRBV19 and TRBJ1-1; D unclear. Per germline, CDR1 LNHDA and CDR2 SQIVND (reference sequence). The CDR3 runs to 12 residues. V was clipped by 8 bases and J by 3 bases, with 10 bases between them. CDR3: CASWRKDTEAFF. The CDR3 coding sequence is TGTGCCAGTTGGAGGAAGGACACTGAAGCTTTCTTT.

This chain connects TRBV27 to TRBJ2-2; no reliable D call. Trimming took 5 bases from V and 5 from J, leaving 9 bases between them. Looked up from germline, CDR1 is MNHEY and CDR2 is SMNVEV (reference sequence). The CDR3 is 13 residues long. The CDR3 loop is CASSQARTGELFF. For the CDR3, the DNA is TGTGCCAGCAGTCAGGCCAGAACCGGGGAGCTGTTTTTT.

This clone was detected only once. The gene calls are TRBV4-2 and TRBJ2-7; TRBD1 aligns across 8 bases. CDR1 LGHNA and CDR2 YNFKEQ come from the germline V gene. V was clipped by 3 bases and J by 4 bases; unmatched bases: 8. The CDR3 runs 15 residues. CDR3 sequence (DNA): TGTGCCAGCAGCCACCCGGGACAGGTGCCTTACGAGCAGTACTTC. Translating it yields CASSHPGQVPYEQYF.

The genes are TRBV28 and TRBJ1-1; D gene unclear. Trimming removed 5 bases from V and 0 bases from J, with 19 bases in between. CDR1 is MDHEN and CDR2 is SYDVKM in the germline V gene. The CDR3 is 17 amino acids. DNA for the CDR3: TGTGCCAGCAGTGTAGAGACCGAATTTCCCCTGAACACTGAAGCTTTCTTT. This gives the protein CASSVETEFPLNTEAFF.

V and J are TRBV7-8 and TRBJ2-5; 9 bases map to TRBD1. This CDR3 is 16 amino acids long. Trimming cost V 7 bases and J 5 bases; bases outside gene matches: 14. Germline V gives CDR1 SGHVS, CDR2 FQNEAQ. The CDR3 loop is CASTLPRQGGQETQYF. As DNA, the CDR3 is TGTGCCAGCACCCTCCCGCGACAGGGGGGGCAGGAGACCCAGTACTTC.

The chain links TRBV18 to TRBJ1-6; D gene ambiguous. The germline gives CDR1 KGHSH, CDR2 LQKENI. This CDR3 spans 20 amino acids. The germline V and J ends were trimmed by 1 base and 0 bases, with 19 bases remaining between them. The CDR3 DNA sequence: TGTGCCAGCTCACCACGCTCGACGGCACCGCTAAGCTCCTATAATTCACCCCTCCACTTT. Translation: CASSPRSTAPLSSYNSPLHF.

The chain has TRBV9 and TRBJ2-2, with TRBD2 matching over 11 bases. This CDR3 has 13 residues. The germline V gene has CDR1 SGDLS and CDR2 YYNGEE. The ends lost 5 bases at V and 7 bases at J; junction bases unmatched: 1. CDR3 protein: CASRGTSGGELFF. CDR3 in DNA: TGTGCCAGCAGGGGGACTAGCGGCGGGGAGCTGTTTTTT.

The chain links TRBV6-2 or TRBV6-3 to TRBJ1-6; D may be TRBD1 (6 bases). The CDR3 runs to 13 residues. Trimming removed 5 bases from V and 7 bases from J, with 9 bases in between. In germline, CDR1 is MNHEY, CDR2 SVGEGT. The CDR3 DNA sequence: TGTGCCAGCAGTATAGGGACAAATTCACCCCTCCACTTT. This sequence encodes CASSIGTNSPLHF.

V is TRBV7-2 and J is TRBJ1-5; no clear D. CDR1 SGHTA and CDR2 FQGNSA come from the germline V gene. V was pared by 0 bases and J by 3 bases, with 15 bases between. The CDR3 contains 17 residues. The CDR3 DNA reads as TGTGCCAGCAGCTTAGCGGCCCTTATACTAAACAATCAGCCCCAGCATTTT. It yields the protein CASSLAALILNNQPQHF.

The V gene is TRBV7-9, the J gene TRBJ1-1, with 8 bases aligning to TRBD1. Germline CDR1 is SEHNR and CDR2 is FQNEAQ (reference sequence). The J segment lost 5 bases and the V segment lost 1 base, leaving 6 bases of the junction unmatched. The CDR3 loop spans 15 amino acids. This CDR3 reads CASSLGATGGTEAFF. For the CDR3, the DNA is TGTGCCAGCAGCTTAGGGGCTACAGGGGGGACTGAAGCTTTCTTT.

This chain links TRBV10-1 with TRBJ2-2; D is possibly TRBD1 or TRBD2 (5 bases each). Looked up from germline, CDR1 is WNHNN and CDR2 is SYGVQD (reference sequence). The CDR3 runs 13 residues. V lost 6 bases, J lost 2 bases, and 7 bases lay in between. The DNA for the CDR3 is TGCGCCAGCAGCCGGGACAACACCGGGGAGCTGTTTTTT. Residues: CASSRDNTGELFF.

As DNA, the CDR3 is TGTGCCAGCAGCCCGATCGCGGGGGGTCTTTCGTCGCAGTATTTT. It specifies CASSPIAGGLSSQYF. The chain has TRBV6-2 or TRBV6-3 and TRBJ2-3; 8 nucleotides match TRBD2. The germline V gene encodes CDR1 MNHEY and CDR2 SVGEGT. The J segment lost 10 bases and the V segment lost 6 bases, leaving 15 bases of the junction unmatched. The CDR3 runs to 15 residues.

The chain recombines TRBV6-6 with TRBJ1-6; no firm D call. CDR1 MNHNY and CDR2 SVGAGI come from the germline V gene (reference sequence). The CDR3 contains 13 residues. The germline V and J ends were trimmed by 6 bases and 6 bases, with 9 bases remaining between them. CDR3 coding DNA: TGTGCCAGCAGGCAGAGTAGTAATTCACCCCTCCACTTT. This encodes CASRQSSNSPLHF.

The V and J genes are TRBV9 and TRBJ2-3; D is ambiguous. There are 14 residues in the CDR3. V shed 3 bases and J shed 0 bases, with 8 bases lying between them. Germline V gene data show CDR1 as SGDLS and CDR2 as YYNGEE. The CDR3 DNA reads as TGTGCCAGCAGCGCCTACCTTAGCACAGATACGCAGTATTTT. Its translation: CASSAYLSTDTQYF.